This T cell receptor (beta chain) emerged from a study of untreated major depressive disorder. Study conclusions and caveats: All top five TRBV05-01 clones per subject were private clones. Generalizability is limited by the comparatively small study sample.

Only in-frame clones appear in the TCRdb table, and some are missing; sequencing was by immunoSEQ multiplex PCR. The profile covers tens of thousands of clones, with more than 75% appearing a single time and 4.5% to 6.5% taken by the ten largest. Every depressed patient was matched in pairs with a non-depressed control on sex, age, current smoking status and body mass index. CD4+ T cell purity was typically approximately 95%. The CDR3 runs to 13 residues. Germline CDR1 is MNHEY and CDR2 is SVGAGI. The V end was cut by 5 bases, the J end by 4 bases, with 9 bases between. As regards this clone: The antigen is undetermined.

The sequenced material came from CD4+ T cells from PBMCs. The chain uses TRBV6-5 and TRBJ2-1; D not resolved. The clonotype was recovered from a woman aged 30 to 39 in good health. CDR3 residues: CASSTARYNEQFF. The CDR3 DNA follows: TGTGCCAGCAGTACAGCACGGTACAATGAGCAGTTCTTC.